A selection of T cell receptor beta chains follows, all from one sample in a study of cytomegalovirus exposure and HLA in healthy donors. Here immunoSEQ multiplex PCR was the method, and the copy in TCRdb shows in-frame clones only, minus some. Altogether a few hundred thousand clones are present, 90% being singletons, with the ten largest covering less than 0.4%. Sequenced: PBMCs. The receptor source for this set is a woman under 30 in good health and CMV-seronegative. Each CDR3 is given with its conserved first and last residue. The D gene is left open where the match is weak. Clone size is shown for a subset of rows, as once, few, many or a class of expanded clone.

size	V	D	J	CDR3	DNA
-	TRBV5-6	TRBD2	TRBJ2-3	CASSLELAGDTDTQYF	TGTGCCAGCAGCTTGGAACTAGCGGGGGACACAGATACGCAGTATTTT
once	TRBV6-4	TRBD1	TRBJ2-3	CASSPGTGADTQYF	TGTGCCAGCAGTCCCGGGACAGGGGCAGATACGCAGTATTTT
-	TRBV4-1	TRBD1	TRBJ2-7	CASSHPGQASYEQYF	TGCGCCAGCAGCCACCCGGGACAGGCCTCCTACGAGCAGTACTTC
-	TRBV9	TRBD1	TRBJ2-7	CASSGDSLYEQYF	TGTGCCAGCAGCGGGGACAGTCTCTACGAGCAGTACTTC
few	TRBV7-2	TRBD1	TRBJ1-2	CASSPRTGDYGYTF	TGTGCCAGCAGCCCGAGGACAGGGGACTATGGCTACACCTTC
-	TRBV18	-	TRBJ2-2	CASSPPGGWNTGELFF	TGTGCCAGCTCACCACCCGGGGGTTGGAACACCGGGGAGCTGTTTTTT
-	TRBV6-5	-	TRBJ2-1	CASSYSGGEYNEQFF	TGTGCCAGCAGTTACTCTGGCGGGGAATACAATGAGCAGTTCTTC
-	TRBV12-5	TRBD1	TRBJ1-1	CASGTDRAEAFF	TGTGCTAGTGGCACCGACAGGGCTGAAGCTTTCTTT
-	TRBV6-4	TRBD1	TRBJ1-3	CASSDSTVRLAGTGERGNTIYF	TGTGCCAGCAGTGACTCGACTGTACGCCTCGCCGGGACAGGCGAGCGAGGAAACACCATATATTTT
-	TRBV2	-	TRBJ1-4	CASRARGGEKLFF	TGTGCCAGCAGAGCGCGCGGCGGGGAAAAACTGTTTTTT
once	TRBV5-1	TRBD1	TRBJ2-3	CASSYTGGITDTQYF	TGCGCCAGCAGCTATACAGGGGGCATCACAGATACGCAGTATTTT